The 2 T cell receptor beta chains below were found in one sample sequenced in a study of cytomegalovirus exposure and HLA in healthy donors. PCR used 60 Vbeta primers and 13 Jbeta primers. Using immunoSEQ multiplex PCR, the repertoire was profiled, and TCRdb retains in-frame clones only, with some absent. The sample yields 150,000 to 200,000 clones, approximately 80% seen once. The sequencing sample was made of PBMCs. These receptors were collected from a woman in her thirties in good health and CMV-seropositive.

The gene calls are TRBV2 and TRBJ2-1; 10 nucleotides align to TRBD2. Germline CDR1 is SNHLY and CDR2 is FYNNEI. J lost 8 bases, V lost 7 bases, and 2 bases had no gene match. The CDR3 consists of 12 residues. The CDR3 DNA follows: TGTGCCAGCAAGCGGGGGGGCCATGAGCAGTTCTTC. Amino acid sequence: CASKRGGHEQFF. Based on the CDR3 plus reference TRBV2 and TRBJ2-1, the full variable domain is EPEVTQTPSHQVTQMGQEVILRCVPISNHLYFYWYRQILGQKVEFLVSFYNNEISEKSEIFDDQFSVERPDGSNFTLKIRSTKLEDSAMYFCASKRGGHEQFFGPGTRLTVL.

The chain combines TRBV29-1 with TRBJ2-3, with 10 bases that match TRBD1. The CDR3 runs to 14 residues. The germline gives CDR1 SQVTM, CDR2 ANQGSEA. V lost 6 bases, J lost 4 bases, and 7 bases stayed unmatched. The CDR3: CSVRDRGFADTQYF. For the CDR3, the DNA is TGCAGCGTGAGGGACAGGGGTTTTGCAGATACGCAGTATTTT.